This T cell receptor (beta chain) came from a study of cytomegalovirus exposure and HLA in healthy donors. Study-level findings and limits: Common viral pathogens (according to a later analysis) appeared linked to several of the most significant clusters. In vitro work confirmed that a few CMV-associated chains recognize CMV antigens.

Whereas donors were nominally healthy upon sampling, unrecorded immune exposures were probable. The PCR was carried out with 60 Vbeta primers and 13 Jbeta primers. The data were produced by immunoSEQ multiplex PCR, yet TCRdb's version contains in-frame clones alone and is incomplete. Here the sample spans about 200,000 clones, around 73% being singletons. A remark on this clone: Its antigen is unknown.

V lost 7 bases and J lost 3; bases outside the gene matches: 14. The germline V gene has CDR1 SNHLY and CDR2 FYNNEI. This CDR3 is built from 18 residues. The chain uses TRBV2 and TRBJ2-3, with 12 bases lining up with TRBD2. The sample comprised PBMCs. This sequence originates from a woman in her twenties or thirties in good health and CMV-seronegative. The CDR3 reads CASTFPPSGRAGTDTQYF. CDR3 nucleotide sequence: TGTGCCAGCACCTTCCCCCCTAGCGGGAGGGCCGGTACAGATACGCAGTATTTT.